Shown below are 22 T cell receptor beta chains from a single sample sequenced in a study of identical twins. TCRdb called the 5' RACE reads again in MiXCR, with one record for every CDR3 protein. This sample has nearly 650,000 distinct CDR3 sequences, with just over 7% found just once. These data were also filed under a second study, of yellow fever vaccine responses in identical twins.

The specimen sequenced was PBMCs. These receptor sequences come from a woman under 30 in good health.

This clonotype was picked up a small number of times. The chain joins TRBV5-6 to TRBJ1-2; D unresolved. CDR3 length equals 14 residues. Trimming removed 0 bases at V and 3 bases at J, with 9 bases between. The germline V gene has CDR1 SGHDT and CDR2 YYEEEE. This chain's CDR3 is CASSLEIEYYGYTF. The CDR3 DNA sequence: TGTGCCAGCAGCTTGGAGATAGAGTACTATGGCTACACCTTC.

This clonotype was observed a few times. This chain connects TRBV7-9 to TRBJ2-2; D ambiguous. The germline CDR1 and CDR2 sequences are SEHNR and FQNEAQ (reference sequence). The germline V and J ends were trimmed by 3 bases and 2 bases, with 13 bases remaining between them. The CDR3 loop spans 16 amino acids. As DNA, the CDR3 is TGTGCCAGCAGCTTGTATCGCCAGACAAACACCGGGGAGCTGTTTTTT. Residues: CASSLYRQTNTGELFF.

This sequence joins TRBV7-3 and TRBJ1-1, with D perhaps matching TRBD1 (5 bases). CDR1 is SGHTA, CDR2 FQGTGA, per germline. Trimming took 3 bases from V and 6 from J, leaving 14 bases between them. CDR3 length: 14 amino acids. The CDR3 nucleotides read TGTGCCAGCAGCTTGGGGACCCGAGGGGCTGAAGCTTTCTTT. Translated: CASSLGTRGAEAFF.

With respect to this clonotype: This CDR3 is missing its conserved last phenylalanine or tryptophan, likely due to a read error. No DNA is shown, since the ends of the CDR3 on it are uncertain; the CDR3 is the one TCRdb lists. The chain uses TRBV21-1 and TRBJ2-1; the D call in the table, TRBD2, was not verified against the DNA. TRBV21-1 counts as a pseudogene. The CDR3 length is 18 residues, termini included. The CDR3 loop reads CASSKVRNGGPHYNEQFL.

This clonotype was observed a handful of times. An end of the junction does not agree with germline; a read error may underlie this. The chain couples TRBV2 to TRBJ1-3, with no clear D. This CDR3 spans 15 amino acids. CDR1 SNHLY and CDR2 FYNNEI come from the germline V gene. The CDR3 nucleotides are TGTGCCAGCAGTGAACAGGTCCTCTTGGGAAGCACCATATATTTT. This codes for CASSEQVLLGSTIYF.

In its sample, this clonotype was seen once. At one end, the junction sequence differs from germline, possibly due to a read error. V and J are TRBV11-2 and TRBJ2-6, with 8 bases lining up with TRBD2. Looked up from germline, CDR1 is SGHAT and CDR2 is FQNNGV. The CDR3 runs to 17 residues. The CDR3, as DNA: TGTGCCAGCAGCCTAGACACTAGCGGCTCTGGGGCCAACGTCCTGACTTTC. As protein: CASSLDTSGSGANVLTF. Looking up the rest from reference TRBV11-2 and TRBJ2-6 gives the full variable domain: EAGVAQSPRYKIIEKRQSVAFWCNPISGHATLYWYQQILGQGPKLLIQFQNNGVVDDSQLPKDRFSAERLKGVDSTLKIQPAKLEDSAVYLCASSLDTSGSGANVLTFGAGSRLTVL.

Ten or more counts support this clonotype. This chain links TRBV7-9 with TRBJ2-7, with TRBD2 identical over 7 bases. Trimming removed 1 base from V and 2 bases from J; junction bases left unmatched: 11. Germline values: CDR1 SEHNR, CDR2 FQNEAQ (reference sequence). This CDR3 has 17 amino acids. CDR3 nucleotides: TGTGCCAGCAGCTTAGTTAAGGGCGGGAGATCACCCTACGAGCAGTACTTC. It is translated as CASSLVKGGRSPYEQYF.

This clonotype was found a few times. This chain uses TRBV28 with TRBJ2-3; D may be TRBD1 or TRBD2 (5 bases each). This CDR3 is built from 20 residues. Trimming took off 2 bases at V and 0 bases at J, with 24 bases between the two ends. Germline loops: CDR1 MDHEN, CDR2 SYDVKM. CDR3 nucleotide sequence: TGTGCCAGCAGTTTACCACCTCCCCTTGCGGGCAGGGCTAGCACAGATACGCAGTATTTT. Its protein product is CASSLPPPLAGRASTDTQYF.

This clonotype showed up many times. The rearrangement links TRBV5-1 to TRBJ1-2, with D unclear. V lost 7 bases and J lost 4, with 17 bases in between. The CDR3 length is 14 residues. Germline CDR1 and CDR2: SGHRS and YFSETQ. As DNA, the CDR3 is TGCGCCAGCTCCCCTACCCCGGCTGGCTATGGCTACACCTTC. It yields the protein CASSPTPAGYGYTF. Filled out from reference TRBV5-1 and TRBJ1-2, the complete variable domain reads KAGVTQTPRYLIKTRGQQVTLSCSPISGHRSVSWYQQTPGQGLQFLFEYFSETQRNKGNFPGRFSGRQFSNSRSEMNVSTLELGDSALYLCASSPTPAGYGYTFGSGTRLTVV.

This chain links TRBV29-1 with TRBJ1-1; unclear D gene. V was cut by 4 bases and J by 0 bases, with 6 bases left in between. The length of the CDR3 is 12 residues. Germline CDR1 reads SQVTM; CDR2 reads ANQGSEA. CDR3 DNA sequence: TGCAGCGTTGGGCAGTTGAACACTGAAGCTTTCTTT. Protein product: CSVGQLNTEAFF.

This sequence joins TRBV28 and TRBJ2-1, with no clear D. V lost 3 bases and J 6 bases, leaving 12 bases between the germline ends. Germline V gene lookup returns CDR1 MDHEN and CDR2 SYDVKM. The CDR3 length is 14 residues. The CDR3 loop reads CASSFLLVGNEQFF. CDR3 coding DNA: TGTGCCAGCAGTTTTTTGCTAGTGGGCAATGAGCAGTTCTTC.

This clonotype has ten or more counts. The rearrangement uses TRBV12-3 or TRBV12-4 and TRBJ1-4; D possibly corresponds to TRBD1 (6 bases). This CDR3 comprises 15 residues. V shed 4 bases and J shed 3 bases, with 12 bases lying between them. This CDR3 is CASSSSGVSNEKLFF. The CDR3 coding sequence is TGTGCCAGCAGTTCTTCAGGGGTCTCTAATGAAAAACTGTTTTTT.

The V gene is TRBV5-1, the J gene TRBJ2-1; TRBD2 matches at 15 bases. In germline, CDR1 is SGHRS, CDR2 YFSETQ. The CDR3 runs to 17 residues. The V and J ends lost 2 bases and 8 bases, in that order; junction bases with no gene match: 8. The CDR3 bases are TGCGCCAGCAGCTTACCACCGGGACTAGCGGGAGGCCATGAGCAGTTCTTC. Its protein is CASSLPPGLAGGHEQFF.

This clonotype turned up a few times. The V gene is TRBV18, the J gene TRBJ2-4, with D possibly TRBD2 on 5 matching bases. Germline CDR1 reads KGHSH; CDR2 reads LQKENI. The CDR3 contains 17 residues. V was shortened by 2 bases and J by 0 bases, with 14 bases between the two germline ends. CDR3 coding DNA: TGTGCCAGCTCACCAACGGGATCTAATAAAGCCAAAAACATTCAGTACTTC. This encodes CASSPTGSNKAKNIQYF.

This chain uses TRBV2 with TRBJ2-1; TRBD2 agrees at 9 bases. V was pared by 6 bases and J by 3 bases, with 6 bases of the junction left unmatched. CDR3 length: 15 residues. Germline V gene sequence: CDR1 SNHLY, CDR2 FYNNEI. CDR3 region: CASRGAGGNYNEQFF. The CDR3 DNA is TGTGCCAGCAGGGGAGCGGGAGGAAACTACAATGAGCAGTTCTTC.

This sequence joins TRBV5-1 and TRBJ2-5, with D perhaps TRBD1 or TRBD2 (5 bases each). CDR3 size: 12 residues. Trimming cost V 5 bases and J 5 bases, with 10 bases left between them. Germline CDR1 reads SGHRS; CDR2 reads YFSETQ. CDR3 DNA: TGCGCCAGCAGGGTAGGGACGGAGACCCAGTACTTC. Amino acids: CASRVGTETQYF.

This clonotype was observed many times. This CDR3 is CATSSPETPYTGELFF. The CDR3 DNA sequence: TGTGCCACCAGTAGTCCCGAAACACCGTACACCGGGGAGCTGTTTTTT. This sequence joins TRBV24-1 and TRBJ2-2; no definite D call. V was clipped by 6 bases and J by 3 bases, with 16 bases between them. This CDR3 has 16 residues. CDR1 is KGHDR and CDR2 is SFDVKD in the germline V gene.

This clonotype was seen ten or more times. The genes are TRBV5-1 and TRBJ2-7; D may be TRBD1 (6 bases). The V gene lost 0 bases and the J gene lost 5 bases, with 12 bases spanning the gap. Germline V gives CDR1 SGHRS, CDR2 YFSETQ. CDR3 length equals 14 residues. The CDR3 nucleotides are TGCGCCAGCAGCTTGGCAGCAGGGGTCGACGAGCAGTACTTC. Its translation is CASSLAAGVDEQYF. The entire variable domain, with the rest obtained from reference TRBV5-1 and TRBJ2-7, is as follows: KAGVTQTPRYLIKTRGQQVTLSCSPISGHRSVSWYQQTPGQGLQFLFEYFSETQRNKGNFPGRFSGRQFSNSRSEMNVSTLELGDSALYLCASSLAAGVDEQYFGPGTRLTVT.

This clonotype was seen at least ten times. The chain is built from TRBV7-9 and TRBJ1-1; no reliable D call. Trimming cost V 5 bases and J 2 bases, with 9 bases left between them. Looked up from germline, CDR1 is SEHNR and CDR2 is FQNEAQ (reference sequence). The CDR3 has 13 residues. In DNA form, the CDR3 reads TGTGCCAGCAGCCCAACCCATAACACTGAAGCTTTCTTT. The encoded protein is CASSPTHNTEAFF.

CDR3 sequence reads: CSASPSPNTGELFF. CDR3 nucleotide sequence: TGCAGTGCTAGCCCCAGCCCGAACACCGGGGAGCTGTTTTTT. V usage is TRBV20-1 and J usage is TRBJ2-2, with D uncertain. Trimming removed 3 bases from V and 0 bases from J, with 8 bases in between. Germline CDR1 is DFQATT and CDR2 is SNEGSKA (reference sequence). This CDR3 region has 14 residues.

This clonotype was counted many times. The rearrangement joins TRBV4-1 to TRBJ1-2, with D unclear. CDR3 size: 14 residues. The ends were cut back, 0 bases at V and 4 bases at J, with 9 bases in the middle. Germline V gene sequence: CDR1 MGHRA, CDR2 YSYEKL. The CDR3 DNA reads TGCGCCAGCAGCCAAGATGAGGGAACCTATGGCTACACCTTC. Its protein product is CASSQDEGTYGYTF.

There are many counts of this clonotype. The chain recombines TRBV2 with TRBJ2-1; D might be TRBD1 or TRBD2, each matching 6 bases. Trimming removed 7 bases from V and 4 bases from J, with 17 bases in between. Per germline, CDR1 SNHLY and CDR2 FYNNEI. There are 15 residues in the CDR3. This CDR3 is CASTLWGATYNEQFF. CDR3 sequence (DNA): TGTGCCAGCACCTTATGGGGGGCTACTTACAATGAGCAGTTCTTC. Based on the CDR3 plus reference TRBV2 and TRBJ2-1, the full variable domain is EPEVTQTPSHQVTQMGQEVILRCVPISNHLYFYWYRQILGQKVEFLVSFYNNEISEKSEIFDDQFSVERPDGSNFTLKIRSTKLEDSAMYFCASTLWGATYNEQFFGPGTRLTVL.